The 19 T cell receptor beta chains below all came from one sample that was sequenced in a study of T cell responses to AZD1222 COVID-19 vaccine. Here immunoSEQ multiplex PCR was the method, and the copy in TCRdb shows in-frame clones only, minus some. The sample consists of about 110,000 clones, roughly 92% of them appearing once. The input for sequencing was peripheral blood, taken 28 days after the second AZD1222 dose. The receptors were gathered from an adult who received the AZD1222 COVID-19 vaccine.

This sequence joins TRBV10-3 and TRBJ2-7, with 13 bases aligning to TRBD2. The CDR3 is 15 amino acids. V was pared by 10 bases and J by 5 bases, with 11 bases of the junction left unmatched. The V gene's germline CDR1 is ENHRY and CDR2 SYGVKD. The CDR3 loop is CASDEGLAGSDEQYF. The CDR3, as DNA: TGTGCCAGCGATGAGGGACTAGCGGGGTCCGACGAGCAGTACTTC.

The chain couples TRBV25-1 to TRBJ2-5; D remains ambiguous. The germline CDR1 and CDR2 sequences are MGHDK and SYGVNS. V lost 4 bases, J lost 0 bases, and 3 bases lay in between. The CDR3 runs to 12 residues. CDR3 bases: TGTGCCAGCAGTGCGAACCAAGAGACCCAGTACTTC. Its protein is CASSANQETQYF.

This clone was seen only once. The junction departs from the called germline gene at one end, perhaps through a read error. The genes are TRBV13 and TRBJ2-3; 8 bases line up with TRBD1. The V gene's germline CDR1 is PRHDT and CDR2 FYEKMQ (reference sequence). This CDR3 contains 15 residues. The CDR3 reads CASGLGQGRRDTQYF. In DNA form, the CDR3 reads TGTGCCAGCGGCTTAGGACAGGGACGAAGAGATACGCAGTATTTT. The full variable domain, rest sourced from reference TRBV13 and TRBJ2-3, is AAGVIQSPRHLIKEKRETATLKCYPIPRHDTVYWYQQGPGQDPQFLISFYEKMQSDKGSIPDRFSAQQFSDYHSELNMSSLELGDSALYFCASGLGQGRRDTQYFGPGTRLTVL.

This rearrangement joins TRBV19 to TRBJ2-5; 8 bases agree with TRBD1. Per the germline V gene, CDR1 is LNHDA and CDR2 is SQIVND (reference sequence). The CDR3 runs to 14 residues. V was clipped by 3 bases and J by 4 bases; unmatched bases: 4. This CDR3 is CASSIQTGAETQYF. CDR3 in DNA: TGTGCCAGTAGTATCCAGACAGGGGCAGAGACCCAGTACTTC.

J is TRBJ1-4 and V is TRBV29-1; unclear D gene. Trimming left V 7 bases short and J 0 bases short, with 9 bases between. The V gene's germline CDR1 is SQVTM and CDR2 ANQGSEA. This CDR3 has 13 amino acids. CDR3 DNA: TGCAGCGCGCACCGAGCAACTAATGAAAAACTGTTTTTT. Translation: CSAHRATNEKLFF.

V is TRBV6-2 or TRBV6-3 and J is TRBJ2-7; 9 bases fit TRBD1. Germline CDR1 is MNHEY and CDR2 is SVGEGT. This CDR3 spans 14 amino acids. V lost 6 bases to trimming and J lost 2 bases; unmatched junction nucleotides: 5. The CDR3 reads CASSPWTGAYEQYF. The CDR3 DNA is TGTGCCAGCAGCCCTTGGACAGGGGCCTACGAGCAGTACTTC.

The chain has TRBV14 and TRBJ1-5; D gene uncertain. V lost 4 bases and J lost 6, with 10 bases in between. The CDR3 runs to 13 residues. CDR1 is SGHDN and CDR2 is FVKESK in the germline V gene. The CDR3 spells CASSPQDGQPQHF. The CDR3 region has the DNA TGTGCCAGCAGCCCGCAGGACGGTCAGCCCCAGCATTTT. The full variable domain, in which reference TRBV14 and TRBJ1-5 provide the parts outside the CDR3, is EAGVTQFPSHSVIEKGQTVTLRCDPISGHDNLYWYRRVMGKEIKFLLHFVKESKQDESGMPNNRFLAERTGGTYSTLKVQPAELEDSGVYFCASSPQDGQPQHFGDGTRLSIL.

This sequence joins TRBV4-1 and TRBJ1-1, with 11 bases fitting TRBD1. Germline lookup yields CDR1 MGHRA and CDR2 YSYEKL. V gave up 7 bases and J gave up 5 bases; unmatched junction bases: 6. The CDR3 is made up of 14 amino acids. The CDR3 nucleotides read TGCGCCAGCATGGGGACAGGGGGAAAGACTGAAGCTTTCTTT. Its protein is CASMGTGGKTEAFF.

CDR3 region: CASSPQRGNQETQYF. In nucleotides, the CDR3 is TGTGCCAGCAGCCCTCAGCGGGGTAACCAAGAGACCCAGTACTTC. This chain joins TRBV7-2 and TRBJ2-5, with TRBD2 matching 7 bases. Germline V gene data show CDR1 as SGHTA and CDR2 as FQGNSA. The CDR3 has 15 residues. Trimming cost V 5 bases and J 0 bases; bases outside gene matches: 6.

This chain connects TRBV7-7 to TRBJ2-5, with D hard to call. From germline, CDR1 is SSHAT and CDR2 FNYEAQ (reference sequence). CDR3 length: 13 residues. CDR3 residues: CASRPGPQETQYF. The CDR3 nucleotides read TGTGCTAGCCGCCCCGGACCCCAAGAGACCCAGTACTTC.

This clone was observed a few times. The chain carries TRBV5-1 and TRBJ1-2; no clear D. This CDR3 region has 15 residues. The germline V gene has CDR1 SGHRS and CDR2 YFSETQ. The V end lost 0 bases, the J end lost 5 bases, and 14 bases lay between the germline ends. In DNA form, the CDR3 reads TGCGCCAGCAGCTTGGCCACGGGCAAGAGTTATGGCTACACCTTC. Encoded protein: CASSLATGKSYGYTF.

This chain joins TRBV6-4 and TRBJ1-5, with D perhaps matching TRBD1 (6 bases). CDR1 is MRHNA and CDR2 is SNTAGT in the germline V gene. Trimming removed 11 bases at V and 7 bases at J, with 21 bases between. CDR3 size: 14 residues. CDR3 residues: CAGTKRGCGQPQHF. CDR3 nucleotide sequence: TGTGCCGGAACAAAAAGGGGGTGCGGGCAGCCCCAGCATTTT.

The CDR3 loop is CASSLLLENSYEQYF. Here the CDR3 DNA reads TGCGCCAGCAGCTTGCTTCTAGAGAACTCCTACGAGCAGTACTTC. The gene calls are TRBV5-1 and TRBJ2-7; D gene unclear. Trimming removed 1 base from V and 0 bases from J, with 11 bases in between. This CDR3 comprises 15 residues. From germline, CDR1 is SGHRS and CDR2 YFSETQ.

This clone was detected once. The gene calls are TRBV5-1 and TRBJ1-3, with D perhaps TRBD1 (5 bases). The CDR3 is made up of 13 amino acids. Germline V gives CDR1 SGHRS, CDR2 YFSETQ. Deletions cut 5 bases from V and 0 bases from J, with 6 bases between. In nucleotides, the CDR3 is TGCGCCAGCAGAACAGGCTCTGGAAACACCATATATTTT. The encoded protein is CASRTGSGNTIYF.

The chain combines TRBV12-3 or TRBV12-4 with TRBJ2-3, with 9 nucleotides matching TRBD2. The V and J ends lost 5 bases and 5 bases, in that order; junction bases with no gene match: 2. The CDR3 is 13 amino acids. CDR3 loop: CASSLTSGDTQYF. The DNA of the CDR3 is TGTGCCAGCAGTCTGACTAGCGGAGATACGCAGTATTTT.

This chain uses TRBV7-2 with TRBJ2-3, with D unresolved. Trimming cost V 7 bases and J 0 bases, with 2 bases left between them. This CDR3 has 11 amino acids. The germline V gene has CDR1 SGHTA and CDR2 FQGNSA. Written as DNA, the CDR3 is TGTGCCAGCACGAGCACAGATACGCAGTATTTT. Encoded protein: CASTSTDTQYF.

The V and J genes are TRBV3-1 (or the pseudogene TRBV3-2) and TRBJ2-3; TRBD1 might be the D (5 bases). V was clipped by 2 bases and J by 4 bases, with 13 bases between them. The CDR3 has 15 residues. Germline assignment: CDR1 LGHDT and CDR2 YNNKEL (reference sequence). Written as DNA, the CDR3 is TGTGCCAGCAGCCAAAGGGGTCGGGTCCCAGATACGCAGTATTTT. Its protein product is CASSQRGRVPDTQYF.

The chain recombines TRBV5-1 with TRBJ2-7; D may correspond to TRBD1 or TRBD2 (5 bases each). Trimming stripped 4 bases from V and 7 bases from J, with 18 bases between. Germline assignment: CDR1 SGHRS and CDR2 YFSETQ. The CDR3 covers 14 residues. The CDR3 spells CASSQSLRAGEQYF. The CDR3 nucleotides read TGCGCCAGCAGCCAATCTCTGCGGGCAGGGGAGCAGTACTTC.

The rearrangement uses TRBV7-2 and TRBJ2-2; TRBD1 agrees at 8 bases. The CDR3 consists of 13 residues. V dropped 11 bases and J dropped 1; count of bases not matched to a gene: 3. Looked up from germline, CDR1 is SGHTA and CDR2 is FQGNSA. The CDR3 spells CAFGQGNTGELFF. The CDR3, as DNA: TGTGCCTTCGGACAGGGGAACACCGGGGAGCTGTTTTTT.